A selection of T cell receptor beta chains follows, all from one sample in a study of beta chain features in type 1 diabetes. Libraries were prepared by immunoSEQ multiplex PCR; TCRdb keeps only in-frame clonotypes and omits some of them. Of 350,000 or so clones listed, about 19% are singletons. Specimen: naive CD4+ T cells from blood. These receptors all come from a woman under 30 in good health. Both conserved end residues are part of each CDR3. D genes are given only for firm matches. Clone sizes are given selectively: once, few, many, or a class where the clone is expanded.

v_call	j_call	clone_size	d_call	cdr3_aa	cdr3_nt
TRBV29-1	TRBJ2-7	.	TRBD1	CSVETRQGISYEQYF	TGCAGCGTTGAGACCAGACAGGGCATCTCCTACGAGCAGTACTTC
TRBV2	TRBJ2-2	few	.	CASSVGRAIGELFF	TGTGCCAGCAGTGTTGGTAGAGCGATCGGGGAGCTGTTTTTT
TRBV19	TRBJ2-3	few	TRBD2	CASSPVLGGADTQYF	TGTGCCAGTAGCCCGGTCCTGGGAGGGGCAGATACGCAGTATTTT
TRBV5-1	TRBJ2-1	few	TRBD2	CASSSSGSYNEQFF	TGCGCCAGCAGTTCTAGCGGTTCCTACAATGAGCAGTTCTTC
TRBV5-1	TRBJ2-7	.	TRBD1	CASKMTGRDYEQYF	TGCGCCAGCAAAATGACAGGGCGCGATTACGAGCAGTACTTC
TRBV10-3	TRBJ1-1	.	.	CATGGTEAFF	TGTGCCACCGGAGGGACTGAAGCTTTCTTT
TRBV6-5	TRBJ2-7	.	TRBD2	CASSYSEAGDYEQYF	TGTGCCAGCAGTTACTCCGAAGCGGGGGACTACGAGCAGTACTTC
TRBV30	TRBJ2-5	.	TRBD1	CAWSALRQGTRSGETQYF	TGTGCCTGGAGTGCCCTTCGACAGGGGACGCGTTCGGGGGAGACCCAGTACTTC
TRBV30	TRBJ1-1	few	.	CAWGAANTEAFF	TGTGCCTGGGGGGCAGCGAACACTGAAGCTTTCTTT
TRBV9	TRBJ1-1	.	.	CASSVAGGSTEAFF	TGTGCCAGCAGCGTAGCGGGGGGGAGCACTGAAGCTTTCTTT
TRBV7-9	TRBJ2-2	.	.	CASSFQGMPGELFF	TGTGCCAGCAGCTTTCAGGGAATGCCCGGGGAGCTGTTTTTT
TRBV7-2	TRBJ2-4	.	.	CASSSVGYLAKNIQYF	TGTGCCAGCAGCTCTGTCGGGTATCTAGCCAAAAACATTCAGTACTTC
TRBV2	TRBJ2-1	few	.	CASHRDQREQFF	TGTGCCAGCCACAGGGACCAGAGGGAGCAGTTCTTC
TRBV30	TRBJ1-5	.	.	CAWSVRGQPQHF	TGTGCCTGGAGTGTACGAGGTCAGCCCCAGCATTTT
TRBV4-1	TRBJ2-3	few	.	CASTPSQVGDTQYF	TGCGCCAGCACCCCCAGTCAGGTCGGAGATACGCAGTATTTT
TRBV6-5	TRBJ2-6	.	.	CASIASSGANVLTF	TGTGCCAGCATAGCGAGCTCTGGGGCCAACGTCCTGACTTTC
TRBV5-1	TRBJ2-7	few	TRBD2	CASSLAIRAGGVSYEQYF	TGCGCCAGCAGCTTGGCGATAAGAGCGGGGGGGGTCTCCTACGAGCAGTACTTC
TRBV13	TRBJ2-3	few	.	CASSHSTGYTDTQYF	TGTGCCAGCAGCCACTCGACAGGCTACACAGATACGCAGTATTTT
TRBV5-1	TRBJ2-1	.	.	CASTPDSDGNEQFF	TGCGCCAGCACCCCGGACAGTGACGGCAATGAGCAGTTCTTC
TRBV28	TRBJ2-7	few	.	CASSPPAYEQYF	TGTGCCAGCAGCCCCCCAGCGTACGAGCAGTACTTC
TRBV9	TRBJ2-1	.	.	CASSVDRLGDNEQFF	TGTGCCAGCAGCGTAGACAGGTTAGGAGACAATGAGCAGTTCTTC
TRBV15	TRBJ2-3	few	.	CATSEASTDTQYF	TGTGCCACCAGCGAAGCCAGCACAGATACGCAGTATTTT
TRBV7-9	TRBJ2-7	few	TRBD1	CASRRDSHSYEQYF	TGTGCCAGCAGAAGGGACAGCCACTCCTACGAGCAGTACTTC
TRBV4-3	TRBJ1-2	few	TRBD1	CASSQDRDREYTF	TGCGCCAGCAGCCAAGACCGGGACAGGGAGTACACCTTC
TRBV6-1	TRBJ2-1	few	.	CASSESGFEQFF	TGTGCCAGCAGTGAATCAGGGTTCGAGCAGTTCTTC
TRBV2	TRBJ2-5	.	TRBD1	CASIRDRGSETQYF	TGTGCCAGCATCCGGGACAGGGGGTCGGAGACCCAGTACTTC
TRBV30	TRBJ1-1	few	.	CAWSGGLYITEAFF	TGTGCCTGGAGTGGGGGCTTATATATCACTGAAGCTTTCTTT
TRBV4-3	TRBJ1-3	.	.	CASSQEVRASGNTIYF	TGCGCCAGCAGCCAAGAAGTTAGAGCTTCTGGAAACACCATATATTTT
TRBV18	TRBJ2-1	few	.	CASSERGYPHEQFF	TGTGCCAGCTCAGAACGCGGGTACCCCCATGAGCAGTTCTTC
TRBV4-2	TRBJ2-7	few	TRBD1	CASSHPRTGGTDEQYF	TGTGCCAGCAGCCATCCCAGGACAGGGGGAACCGACGAGCAGTACTTC
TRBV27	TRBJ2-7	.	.	CASSSAGKWGYEQYF	TGTGCCAGCAGTTCGGCGGGGAAGTGGGGCTACGAGCAGTACTTC
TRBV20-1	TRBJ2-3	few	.	CSVHFTNTQYF	TGCAGTGTCCATTTCACAAATACGCAGTATTTT
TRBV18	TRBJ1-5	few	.	CASSRPGSGQPQHF	TGTGCCAGCTCACGTCCAGGGTCGGGTCAGCCCCAGCATTTT
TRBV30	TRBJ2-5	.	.	CAWSDPVTQYF	TGTGCCTGGAGTGATCCGGTGACCCAGTACTTC
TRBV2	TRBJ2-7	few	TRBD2	CASRRLAEPVEQYF	TGTGCCAGCAGGAGACTAGCGGAGCCGGTCGAGCAGTACTTC